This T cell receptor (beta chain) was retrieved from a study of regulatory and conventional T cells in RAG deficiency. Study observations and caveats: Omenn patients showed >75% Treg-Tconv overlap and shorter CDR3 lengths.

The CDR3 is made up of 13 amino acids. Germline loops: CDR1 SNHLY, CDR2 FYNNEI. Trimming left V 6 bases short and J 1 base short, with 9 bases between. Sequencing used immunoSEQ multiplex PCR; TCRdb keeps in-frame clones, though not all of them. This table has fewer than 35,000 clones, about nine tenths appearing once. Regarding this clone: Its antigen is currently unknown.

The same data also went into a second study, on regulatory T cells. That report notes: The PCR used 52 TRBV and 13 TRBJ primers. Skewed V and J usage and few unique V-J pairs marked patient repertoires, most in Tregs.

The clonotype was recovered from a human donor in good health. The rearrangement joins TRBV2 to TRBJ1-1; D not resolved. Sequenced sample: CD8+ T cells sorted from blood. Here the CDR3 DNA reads TGTGCCAGCAGCCGGACGGAGAACACTGAAGCTTTCTTT. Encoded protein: CASSRTENTEAFF.